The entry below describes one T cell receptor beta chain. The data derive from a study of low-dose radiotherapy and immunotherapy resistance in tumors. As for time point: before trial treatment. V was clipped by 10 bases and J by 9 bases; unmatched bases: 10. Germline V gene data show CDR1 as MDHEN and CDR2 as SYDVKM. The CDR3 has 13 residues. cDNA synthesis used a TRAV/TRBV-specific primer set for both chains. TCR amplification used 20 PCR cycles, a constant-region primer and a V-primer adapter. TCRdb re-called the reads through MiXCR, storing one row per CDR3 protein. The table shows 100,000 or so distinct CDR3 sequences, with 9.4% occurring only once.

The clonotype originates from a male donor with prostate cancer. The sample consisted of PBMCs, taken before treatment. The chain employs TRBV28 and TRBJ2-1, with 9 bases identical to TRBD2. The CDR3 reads CATRAGGRGEQFF. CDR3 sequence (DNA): TGTGCCACCCGGGCGGGAGGGAGGGGTGAGCAGTTCTTC.